Below are 10 T cell receptor beta chains sequenced from a single sample in a study of T cells in Graves' hyperthyroidism and ophthalmopathy. Researchers took RNA transcripts and amplified the TCR beta CDR3 regions from them. A first-round RT-PCR of the TCR CDR3 used the HTBI primer set. In TCRdb, the multiplex PCR reads were re-called with MiXCR into one record per CDR3 protein. The sample yields under 400,000 distinct CDR3 sequences, about 16% seen once. Sequenced material: blood. Receptors originate from a woman aged 60-75 years with Graves' ophthalmopathy.

The gene calls are TRBV28 and TRBJ2-3; D not resolved. V lost 4 bases and J 8 bases, leaving 10 bases between the germline ends. The germline CDR1 and CDR2 sequences are MDHEN and SYDVKM. The CDR3 spans 12 residues. The DNA of the CDR3 is TGTGCCAGCAGTTCCCGACCGGGTACGCAGTATTTT. It specifies CASSSRPGTQYF.

As concerns this clonotype: The CDR3 end shows no conserved phenylalanine or tryptophan, and so a read error is likely. This rearrangement joins TRBV2 to TRBJ2-3; TRBD2 agrees at 10 bases. V shed 5 bases and J 4 bases; nucleotides not matched to a gene: 9. Looked up from germline, CDR1 is SNHLY and CDR2 is FYNNEI. This CDR3 is built from 16 residues. In DNA, the CDR3 is TGTGCCAGCAGTCTTCTTCTAGCGGGAGTGGCAGATACGCAGTATCTT. Amino acids: CASSLLLAGVADTQYL.

This clonotype has a count of ten or more. The gene calls are TRBV30 and TRBJ2-1, with no clear D. The length of the CDR3 is 11 residues. Trimming pared 0 bases from V and 7 bases from J, leaving 4 bases between. The germline gives CDR1 GTSNPN, CDR2 SVGIG (reference sequence). This CDR3 reads CAWSVLNEQFF. DNA of the CDR3: TGTGCCTGGAGTGTACTAAATGAGCAGTTCTTC.

This clonotype has ten or more counts. The chain is built from TRBV18 and TRBJ2-7; D possibly corresponds to TRBD1 (6 bases). The CDR3 is made up of 16 amino acids. V lost 3 bases, J lost 6 bases, and 21 bases lay in between. Germline V gene sequence: CDR1 KGHSH, CDR2 LQKENI. The CDR3 spells CASSPPGNRASGEQYF. CDR3 nucleotides: TGTGCCAGCTCACCGCCGGGGAACAGGGCTTCGGGCGAGCAGTACTTC.

This clonotype was observed many times. The J gene is TRBJ1-1, the V gene TRBV11-2; unclear D gene. Deletions cut 3 bases from V and 5 bases from J, with 7 bases between. This CDR3 has 12 residues. Germline V CDR1 and CDR2: SGHAT, FQNNGV. The CDR3 sequence: CASSFDWTEAFF. The CDR3 DNA follows: TGTGCCAGCAGCTTCGACTGGACTGAAGCTTTCTTT.

This rearrangement joins TRBV6-1 to TRBJ1-2, with D hard to call. Per the germline V gene, CDR1 is MNHNS and CDR2 is SASEGT. CDR3 size: 12 residues. V was pared by 6 bases and J by 8 bases, with 13 bases between. This CDR3 is CASRDGKRGYTF. The CDR3 DNA reads as TGTGCCAGCAGGGACGGGAAGAGGGGCTACACCTTC.

This clonotype was seen a few times. The chain uses TRBV28 and TRBJ2-5; 7 nucleotides agree with TRBD2. V shed 6 bases, J shed 5 bases, and the junction held 9 bases outside the gene matches. Per the germline V gene, CDR1 is MDHEN and CDR2 is SYDVKM. This CDR3 comprises 14 residues. CDR3 nucleotides: TGTGCCAGCAGCCCCTGGGGGGGTGGGGAGACCCAGTACTTC. This gives the protein CASSPWGGGETQYF.

This clonotype has a count of ten or more. The chain combines TRBV28 with TRBJ2-2; a possible D gene is TRBD2 (5 bases). V shed 5 bases and J shed 5 bases, with 21 bases lying between them. The CDR3 contains 17 residues. The germline CDR1 and CDR2 sequences are MDHEN and SYDVKM. For the CDR3, the DNA is TGTGCCAGCAGTCCATTTCTTGGCGGACGAGGGACCGGGGAGCTGTTTTTT. This gives the protein CASSPFLGGRGTGELFF.

In its sample, this clonotype was seen many times. The chain joins TRBV27 to TRBJ2-7; 7 nucleotides agree with TRBD1. The V gene's germline CDR1 is MNHEY and CDR2 SMNVEV (reference sequence). The ends lost 6 bases at V and 1 base at J; junction bases unmatched: 9. The CDR3 spans 15 residues. CDR3 nucleotides: TGTGCCAGCAGCGCGACAGGGACCCTTTCCTACGAGCAGTACTTC. It yields the protein CASSATGTLSYEQYF.

Many counts were recorded for this clonotype. This chain links TRBV28 with TRBJ2-7; no reliable D call. Germline assignment: CDR1 MDHEN and CDR2 SYDVKM. Trimming shortened V by 5 bases and J by 5 bases, and 7 bases separated the two germline ends. This CDR3 has 11 amino acids. The CDR3 region has the DNA TGTGCCAGCAGTCTCGGTAACGAGCAGTACTTC. Protein: CASSLGNEQYF.